This TCR beta chain was sequenced for a study of cytomegalovirus exposure and HLA in healthy donors (TCRdb year 2017). For the wider study: An earlier analysis of more than 550 of the donors reported about 300 Gb of sequence data and 100 million to 120 million unique TCR beta sequences obtained from about 180 million T cells. Across approximately 400 genotyped donors of the cohort, an average of roughly 250,000 unique TCR beta nucleotide sequences per donor were sequenced, and approximately 17% of those sequences were non-productive. To predict cytomegalovirus infection status, the study combined high-throughput TCR immunosequencing, statistical association of individual TCRs with disease status, and machine learning. Alongside the repertoire data, information on donor age, sex, ethnicity and CMV serostatus was compiled. Typing coverage differed by locus: A, B, C, DRB1 and DQB1 were typed in roughly 620-630 donors, DQA1 in about 510, DPA1 in 600 to 610, and DPB1 in just under 490. Class I and class II HLA loci were covered by the typing at four-digit resolution. The aim of the study was to test whether cataloging public T cell receptors could identify signatures of past pathogen exposure. Of the roughly 410 genotyped donors, 65% to 90% were placed in the genetic ancestry cluster associated with self-reported Caucasian donors. An earlier analysis of more than 450 of the donors used high-throughput TCR beta sequencing to judge whether each TCR beta V gene segment behaved as functional or pseudogenic. About 5 DR-DQ haplotypes were handled as single units for association and clustering, since linkage in the cohort was strong. All discovery cohort repertoires had been generated on a single sequencing platform. A later genetic analysis took genome-wide SNP genotypes for about three fifths of the 666 donors and used that subset as a discovery cohort. Rather than using new phenotypic data, the later analysis identified candidate immune exposures from TCR beta sequences and from how often those sequences occurred across donors. A later analysis re-analyzed previously published TCR beta repertoires from roughly 690 donors and added high-resolution HLA genotyping to study TCR occurrence patterns. Besides the first cohort of around 670 subjects, a separate validation cohort made up of roughly 130 different subjects was used. An early release that covered 640 HLA-typed donors contained around 300 gigabases of sequencing data and 65 million to 100 million unique TCR sequences. Using immunosequencing, the study profiled T cell repertoires from around 680 subjects and related those repertoires to cytomegalovirus serostatus. Broader findings and caveats from the paper: It was suggested by the authors that the approach could potentially be generalized to other disease states and immunological phenotypes. The only immune exposure information available for the cohort was CMV serostatus. In a later genetic analysis, fewer N-insertions in productive TCRs were reported among donors in an Asian-associated ancestry cluster than the roughly 670-donor mean. HLA typing was unavailable for some donors at each locus, so association tests used only the typed subset. The study listed 150 to 200 TCR beta chains as associated with cytomegalovirus. The sequencing pipeline was judged likely to have produced a cluster of highly shared sequence variants as a technical artifact. A later analysis found that TCR association rates varied across HLA loci, with DRB1 alleles showing the most associated TCRs and HLA-C alleles the fewest. In a later analysis, most CMV-associated TCR beta chains were found to appear HLA-restricted, with HLA associations seemingly driven largely by CMV exposure. A later analysis associated about 17,000 TCR beta sequences with specific HLA alleles at a false discovery rate of 0.05. The presence/absence analyses assumed that sequencing depth was roughly uniform across donors, and that assumption may not be true. An earlier analysis of 450 to 750 of the donors showed that most TCR beta V segments appeared in productive rearrangements either about 87% or about 30% of the time, which broadly matched IMGT annotations. Most TCR sequences were seen in very few donors, while some public TCRs were found in many individuals. A later analysis reported that several top co-occurrence clusters appeared linked to parvovirus B19, influenza, CMV and Epstein-Barr virus. In both the original and validation cohorts, the classifier was reported to diagnose cytomegalovirus status with high specificity and sensitivity. This cohort had only TCR beta chains sequenced, and the lack of alpha or paired-chain data limited which features could be detected. The 87-base-pair reads could not distinguish some IMGT-functional V segments, including TRBV6-2 and TRBV6-3, so those segments were excluded. In a later genetic analysis, a missense DCLRE1C variant was associated with V-gene and J-gene trimming of TCR beta chains, and the association was replicated in an independent cohort. A few of the identified cytomegalovirus-associated TCR beta chains were confirmed in vitro to be specific for cytomegalovirus antigens. A further reported finding was that TCR beta sequences accurately predicted the HLA-A and HLA-B alleles for most subjects in the first cohort. Strong co-occurrence of HLA alleles, especially DR and DQ, made assigning TCR associations to individual alleles difficult. Approximately 18 rarely observed V segments, including chromosome 9 orphons, were excluded from the earlier analysis of a few hundred of the donors because counts were too low. A later analysis found that HLA-associated TCR beta chains were more clonally expanded and had lower generation probabilities than equally common non-associated chains. Correlated functional status among segregating V segments might reflect linkage disequilibrium, but an unknown experimental factor could not be ruled out.

As regards this clone: What antigen it recognizes has not been identified.

Libraries were constructed by the immunoSEQ multiplex PCR assay. For the multiplex PCR, a mixture combining 60 forward primers for TCR Vbeta segments and 13 reverse primers for TCR Jbeta segments was used. A multiplex PCR assay on genomic DNA amplified the CDR3 region of rearranged TCR beta genes. The amplified TCR beta libraries were sequenced on the Illumina HiSeq System as 87-base-pair reads. Processing in the source paper ran as follows. A later analysis counted around 72 million unique TCR beta chains across the 670 or so repertoires, and roughly 9.9 million of these chains were shared by at least two donors. To remove PCR and sequencing errors, raw reads were error-corrected and collapsed into unique sequences using a nearest-neighbor algorithm that merged closely related sequences. V, D and J gene segments were assigned by aligning CDR3 sequences to IMGT reference sequences. For a sequence to be retained, a match of at least six nucleotides to both a V gene segment and a J gene segment was required. Rearrangements were called productive when the CDR3 lacked stop codons and stayed in frame with V and J; all others were non-productive. CDR3 was defined according to IMGT convention as the region running from the second conserved V-encoded cysteine to the conserved J-encoded phenylalanine. Sequences without an unambiguous match to a single V gene segment were excluded from the earlier analysis of about 600 of the donors. An earlier analysis of a few hundred of the donors classified V segments as functional when productive rearrangements were above 56.7% and as segregating when the standard deviation between donors was above 5%. A statistical classification framework was built for diagnosing cytomegalovirus status from the catalog of TCR beta chain sequences. In a later analysis, V and J genes were assigned by comparing TCR nucleotide sequences against IMGT/GENE-DB human TR gene sequences. The TCRdist pipeline was used in a later analysis to assign CDR3 sequences and most-parsimonious VDJ recombination scenarios. In a later analysis, each TCR beta chain was defined by its CDR3 amino acid sequence together with its V-gene family, and reads without a unique V-gene family were excluded. A later analysis removed 500 to 600 highly shared, low-generation-probability nucleotide sequences to deal with suspected cross-contamination and a sequencing artifact. In a later analysis, a clonal expansion index was calculated for each public chain from normalized within-repertoire ranks of inferred template counts. A later analysis computed generation probabilities with a VDJ recombination model fitted to out-of-frame rearrangements, and checked the results against IGoR. Hypergeometric tests were used in a later analysis to score TCR-TCR, TCR-HLA and TCR-CMV co-occurrence, with a repertoire-size bias correction applied to the TCR pairs. In a later analysis, false discovery rates were estimated by permuting HLA or CMV assignments 20 times. In a later analysis, co-occurring TCRs were grouped using DBSCAN, with TCRdist sequence similarity added in when clustering inside HLA-allele-positive subsets. Repertoires with fewer than 30,000 or more than 120,000 public chains, plus five repertoires with anomalous nucleotide sharing, were excluded from co-occurrence clustering. This immuneACCESS table, as held by TCRdb, lists in-frame sequences with V and J called but not all clones. Of the missing ones, under half trace to an unresolved V gene in checked studies; the others have no known cause. The D gene and trimming were derived from the DNA, and the V and J assignments and clone size from that table. The sample's table lists a count of 150,000 to 200,000 clones. Clones ranked in the top ten supply roughly 1.3% of the sample.

The CDR3 has 15 amino acids, counting the end cysteine and phenylalanine. Only CDR3 DNA is held: 45 bases, read in frame from base 1. CDR1 and CDR2 are read off the germline V gene as SGHTA and FQGNSA. Trimming at the junction amounts to 1 base on V and 5 bases on J, and the germline ends lie 12 bases apart. The cohort comprised around 690 healthy bone marrow donors. At the time of sampling, every cohort member was nominally healthy, though immune exposures that went unrecorded were likely present. The donor tested CMV seronegative, placing the donor among the approximately 360 seronegative members of the cohort. Every donor gave a peripheral blood sample, and the peripheral blood mononuclear cells from that sample were used for TCR beta sequencing. The Qiagen DNeasy Blood Extraction Kit was used to extract genomic DNA from the blood cell samples.

Sequenced material: PBMCs. This TCR was recovered from a woman aged 60-75 years in good health and CMV-seronegative. The receptor chain draws on TRBV7-2 and TRBJ1-5, and TRBD1 may be the D gene, going by 5 matching bases. Read as DNA, the sequence is TGTGCCAGCAGCTTAGGTAGTCAGGGTTATCAGCCCCAGCATTTT. This codes for CASSLGSQGYQPQHF. With all but the CDR3 taken from the reference TRBV7-2 and TRBJ1-5 genes, the full variable domain is: GAGVSQSPSNKVTEKGKDVELRCDPISGHTALYWYRQSLGQGLEFLIYFQGNSAPDKSGLPSDRFSAERTGGSVSTLTIQRTQQEDSAVYLCASSLGSQGYQPQHFGDGTRLSIL.